The rows below give T cell receptor beta chains drawn from one sample of a study of cytomegalovirus exposure and HLA in healthy donors. Produced via immunoSEQ multiplex PCR; TCRdb's table is partial and in-frame only. The data show about 230,000 clones, 78% seen once. Source material: PBMCs. The receptors originated from a boy aged 10-17 years in good health and CMV-seronegative. CDR3s include the opening cysteine and the closing phenylalanine or tryptophan. A D gene is named only where the DNA matches it firmly. Expanded clones are given a class, and other clones once, few, many or no size at all.

>TRBV19|NA|TRBJ1-1|NA
TGTGCCAGTAGTACACGACAGAACACTGAAGCTTTCTTT
CASSTRQNTEAFF
>TRBV19|NA|TRBJ1-2|NA
TGTGCCAGTAGTTCAACAGCTGGGCAGGGACTATTCTATGGCTACACCTTC
CASSSTAGQGLFYGYTF
>TRBV25-1|TRBD2|TRBJ2-3|few
TGTGCCAGCAGTGAATATTTCGGGGGGAGCACAGATACGCAGTATTTT
CASSEYFGGSTDTQYF
>TRBV7-9|TRBD1|TRBJ2-7|NA
TGTGCCAGCAGCTTAAGAGGGGGCTCAAACGAGCAGTACTTC
CASSLRGGSNEQYF
>TRBV27|NA|TRBJ1-1|NA
TGTGCCAGCAGTTTATCAGACAGGCGGTGGGCTGAAGCTTTCTTT
CASSLSDRRWAEAFF
>TRBV7-9|NA|TRBJ2-7|NA
TGTGCCAGCAGCTTAGCGGGAGAGCACTACGAGCAGTACTTC
CASSLAGEHYEQYF
>TRBV5-6|NA|TRBJ2-2|few
TGTGCCAGCAGCTTGGATAGCGGTACGAACACCGGGGAGCTGTTTTTT
CASSLDSGTNTGELFF
>TRBV6-5|NA|TRBJ2-5|once
TGTGCCAGCAGTGCGGACGGGGAATGGGAGCAGTACTTC
CASSADGEWEQYF
>TRBV12-2|NA|TRBJ1-4|NA
TGTGCAAGTCGCTTGACAGTCCGAGCCGGAAAACTGTTTTTT
CASRLTVRAGKLFF
>TRBV6-5|TRBD1|TRBJ2-7|NA
TGTGCCAGCAGTTTGATGGACAGGGACGAGCAGTACTTC
CASSLMDRDEQYF
>TRBV27|TRBD1|TRBJ2-3|few
TGTGCCAGCAGTTTGAGGGGACAGGGAACAGATACGCAGTATTTT
CASSLRGQGTDTQYF
>TRBV7-2|NA|TRBJ1-2|NA
TGTGCCAGCAGCTTAGCCCGTTATGGCTACACCTTC
CASSLARYGYTF
>TRBV6-4|TRBD1|TRBJ2-1|NA
TGTGCCAGCAGTGATCGTGGGCGACAGGGCCCCTACAATGAGCAGTTCTTC
CASSDRGRQGPYNEQFF
>TRBV11-2|TRBD1|TRBJ2-7|NA
TGTGCCAGCAGCCGGACAGGATTGAGCTCCTACGAGCAGTACTTC
CASSRTGLSSYEQYF
>TRBV27|TRBD1|TRBJ2-7|NA
TGTGCCAGCAGTATGCGCTGGACAGGGAGTAAGTACGAGCAGTACTTC
CASSMRWTGSKYEQYF
>TRBV19|NA|TRBJ1-1|NA
TGTGCCAGTAGTATAGCGAGAACGAGGGACACTGAAGCTTTCTTT
CASSIARTRDTEAFF
>TRBV6-1|NA|TRBJ1-5|NA
TGTGCCAGCAGTGCGTGGGAGATGGAGCCCCAGCATTTT
CASSAWEMEPQHF